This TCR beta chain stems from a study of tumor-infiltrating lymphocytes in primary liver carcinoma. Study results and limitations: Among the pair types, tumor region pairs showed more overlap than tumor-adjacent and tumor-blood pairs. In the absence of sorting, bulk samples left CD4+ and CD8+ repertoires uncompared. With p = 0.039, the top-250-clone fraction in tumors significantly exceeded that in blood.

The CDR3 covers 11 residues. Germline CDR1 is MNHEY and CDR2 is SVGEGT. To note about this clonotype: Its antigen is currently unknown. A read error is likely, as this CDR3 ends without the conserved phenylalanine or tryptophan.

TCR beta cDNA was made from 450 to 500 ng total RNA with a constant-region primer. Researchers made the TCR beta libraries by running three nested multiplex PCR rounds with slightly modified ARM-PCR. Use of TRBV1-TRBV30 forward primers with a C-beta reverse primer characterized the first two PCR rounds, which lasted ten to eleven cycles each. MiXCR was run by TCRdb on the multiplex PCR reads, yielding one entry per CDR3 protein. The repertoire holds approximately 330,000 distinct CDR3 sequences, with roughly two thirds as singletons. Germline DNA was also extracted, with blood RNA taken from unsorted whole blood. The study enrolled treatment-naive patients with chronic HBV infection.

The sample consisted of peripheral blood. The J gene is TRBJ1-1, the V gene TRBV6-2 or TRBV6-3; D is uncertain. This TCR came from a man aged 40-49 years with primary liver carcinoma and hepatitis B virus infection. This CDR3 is CAGSYDTEAFI. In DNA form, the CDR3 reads TGTGCCGGCAGCTACGACACTGAAGCTTTCATT.